Following are 28 T cell receptor beta chains from one sample sequenced in a study of OX40 agonist ivuxolimab in advanced cancers. The data were produced by immunoSEQ multiplex PCR, yet TCRdb's version contains in-frame clones alone and is incomplete. The sample gives 40,000 to 45,000 clones, roughly nine tenths of which show up once; about 30% is in the top ten. The sequenced sample was CD4+ or CD8+ T cells sorted from blood, obtained in a trial of the OX40 agonist ivuxolimab. These receptors were obtained from an adult with an advanced solid tumor such as melanoma, head and neck, liver or kidney cancer.

The chain carries TRBV7-6 and TRBJ2-1; D is uncertain. The CDR3 is 13 amino acids. The V end lost 5 bases, the J end lost 7 bases, and 12 bases lay between the germline ends. CDR1 is SGHVS and CDR2 is FNYEAQ in the germline V gene. The CDR3 DNA is TGTGCCAGCAGCCGTACCCCGCAGAATGAGCAGTTCTTC. As protein: CASSRTPQNEQFF.

This clone was recorded a few times. This chain connects TRBV7-9 to TRBJ2-1; 12 positions match TRBD2. This CDR3 contains 19 residues. V lost 11 bases to trimming and J lost 6 bases; unmatched junction nucleotides: 23. Germline V lookup: CDR1 SEHNR, CDR2 FQNEAQ (reference sequence). The CDR3 region is CASQGFVLAGGPSSNEQFF. The DNA of the CDR3 is TGTGCCTCCCAGGGCTTCGTCCTAGCGGGAGGGCCCTCCAGCAATGAGCAGTTCTTC.

The chain uses TRBV11-2 and TRBJ1-3; D remains ambiguous. The germline V and J ends were trimmed by 2 bases and 1 base, with 3 bases remaining between them. Looked up from germline, CDR1 is SGHAT and CDR2 is FQNNGV. This CDR3 is 13 amino acids long. CDR3 residues: CASSLYSGNTIYF. CDR3 sequence (DNA): TGTGCCAGCAGCTTATATTCTGGAAACACCATATATTTT. The full variable domain, rest sourced from reference TRBV11-2 and TRBJ1-3, is EAGVAQSPRYKIIEKRQSVAFWCNPISGHATLYWYQQILGQGPKLLIQFQNNGVVDDSQLPKDRFSAERLKGVDSTLKIQPAKLEDSAVYLCASSLYSGNTIYFGEGSWLTVV.

The V gene is TRBV6-6, the J gene TRBJ1-5; D gene unclear. The CDR3 is made up of 11 amino acids. Germline V lookup: CDR1 MNHNY, CDR2 SVGAGI (reference sequence). Between the trimmed V and J ends, which lost 2 bases and 10 bases, there was a span of 6 bases. The CDR3 is CASSYEGPQHF. CDR3 nucleotide sequence: TGTGCCAGCAGTTACGAGGGTCCCCAGCATTTT.

The rearrangement joins TRBV11-2 to TRBJ2-1; D perhaps matches TRBD2 (6 bases). Germline V CDR1 and CDR2: SGHAT, FQNNGV. CDR3 length: 16 amino acids. V dropped 4 bases and J dropped 2 bases, with 15 bases sitting between them. This chain's CDR3 is CASSSIAVPTYNEQFF. The CDR3 region has the DNA TGTGCCAGCAGCTCCATAGCGGTACCCACCTACAATGAGCAGTTCTTC.

The rearrangement joins TRBV27 to TRBJ2-7; D may match TRBD1 or TRBD2 (7 bases each). The V and J ends lost 3 bases and 4 bases respectively, with 25 bases between them. The CDR3 contains 18 residues. CDR1 is MNHEY and CDR2 is SMNVEV in the germline V gene (reference sequence). As DNA, the CDR3 is TGTGCCAGCAGTTTGCGAGGGGGCGCCAGCGGGATCAGGTACGAGCAGTACTTC. Translated: CASSLRGGASGIRYEQYF.

V usage is TRBV27 and J usage is TRBJ2-1; D perhaps matches TRBD2 (5 bases). Trimming removed 2 bases at V and 7 bases at J, with 9 bases between. Germline CDR1 is MNHEY and CDR2 is SMNVEV (reference sequence). The CDR3 is made up of 13 amino acids. The CDR3 DNA sequence: TGTGCCAGCAGTTTAGCTAGCATAAATGAGCAGTTCTTC. Translating gives CASSLASINEQFF.

The chain carries TRBV27 and TRBJ1-1, with D uncertain. Germline values: CDR1 MNHEY, CDR2 SMNVEV (reference sequence). The CDR3 consists of 13 residues. Trimming took off 2 bases at V and 0 bases at J, with 4 bases between the two ends. The CDR3 region has the DNA TGTGCCAGCAGTTTAAGTATGAACACTGAAGCTTTCTTT. Its translation is CASSLSMNTEAFF.

The rearrangement uses TRBV7-9 and TRBJ2-5, with no clear D. The CDR3 runs to 14 residues. V was cut by 0 bases and J by 5 bases, with 10 bases left in between. CDR1 SEHNR and CDR2 FQNEAQ come from the germline V gene (reference sequence). The CDR3 DNA follows: TGTGCCAGCAGCTTAGCGGCCGGGTTTGAGACCCAGTACTTC. It translates to CASSLAAGFETQYF.

V and J are TRBV27 and TRBJ2-3, with 11 bases fitting TRBD2. This CDR3 has 17 residues. CDR1 is MNHEY, CDR2 SMNVEV, per germline (reference sequence). The ends lost 4 bases at V and 5 bases at J; junction bases unmatched: 11. CDR3 DNA sequence: TGTGCCAGCAGTTCCCTTTGGCTAGCGGGAGGTCGAGATACGCAGTATTTT. This sequence encodes CASSSLWLAGGRDTQYF.

The V and J genes are TRBV25-1 and TRBJ2-7, with 8 bases matching TRBD1. Germline V CDR1 and CDR2: MGHDK, SYGVNS. V shed 2 bases and J 3 bases; nucleotides not matched to a gene: 6. The CDR3 has 15 amino acids. The CDR3 reads CASSEGQGVGYEQYF. CDR3 bases: TGTGCCAGCAGTGAAGGACAGGGTGTAGGCTACGAGCAGTACTTC.

This chain uses TRBV7-6 with TRBJ1-1, with D uncertain. CDR1 and CDR2 (germline): SGHVS, FNYEAQ. The CDR3 has 13 amino acids. Trimming cost V 3 bases and J 4 bases, with 9 bases left between them. The CDR3 reads CASSLGGSTEAFF. CDR3 nucleotides: TGTGCCAGCAGCTTGGGTGGTAGCACTGAAGCTTTCTTT. The full variable domain, its missing parts supplied by reference TRBV7-6 and TRBJ1-1, is GAGVSQSPRYKVTKRGQDVALRCDPISGHVSLYWYRQALGQGPEFLTYFNYEAQQDKSGLPNDRFSAERPEGSISTLTIQRTEQRDSAMYRCASSLGGSTEAFFGQGTRLTVV.

V usage is TRBV28 and J usage is TRBJ1-2; the D is unclear. Germline assignment: CDR1 MDHEN and CDR2 SYDVKM. CDR3 length equals 13 residues. V was trimmed by 7 bases and J by 5 bases, leaving 14 bases between them. This CDR3 is CASTDRPFYGYTF. The CDR3 DNA sequence: TGTGCCAGCACCGATCGACCGTTTTATGGCTACACCTTC.

The V call is TRBV5-1, the J call TRBJ2-7, with TRBD1 matching over 10 bases. The length of the CDR3 is 16 residues. Germline values: CDR1 SGHRS, CDR2 YFSETQ. The V gene end was trimmed by 4 bases and the J gene end by 3 bases; junction bases not matched to a gene: 10. The CDR3 reads CASSPGTGAHLYEQYF. CDR3 sequence (DNA): TGCGCCAGCAGCCCCGGGACAGGGGCCCACCTCTACGAGCAGTACTTC.

V gene TRBV27 combines with J gene TRBJ1-2; no definite D call. The length of the CDR3 is 13 residues. Germline V lookup: CDR1 MNHEY, CDR2 SMNVEV (reference sequence). V dropped 5 bases and J dropped 0 bases, with 7 bases sitting between them. CDR3 residues: CASSPGPNYGYTF. The CDR3, as DNA: TGTGCCAGCAGTCCTGGCCCTAACTATGGCTACACCTTC.

This clone came up once. The rearrangement uses TRBV9 and TRBJ2-1; possibly TRBD1 for D (6 bases). In germline, CDR1 is SGDLS, CDR2 YYNGEE. Trimming took 2 bases from V and 7 from J, leaving 13 bases between them. This CDR3 spans 14 amino acids. The CDR3 sequence: CASSVGHLGNEQFF. CDR3 nucleotides: TGTGCCAGCAGCGTGGGACACCTGGGGAATGAGCAGTTCTTC.

The chain carries TRBV7-8 and TRBJ2-1, with 15 nucleotides matching TRBD2. The CDR3 spans 17 residues. Germline V gene lookup returns CDR1 SGHVS and CDR2 FQNEAQ. After removal of 0 bases from V and 9 bases from J, the junction contained 6 bases not matched to a gene. This chain's CDR3 is CASSLAGTSGRLTEQFF. The CDR3 DNA is TGTGCCAGCAGCTTAGCCGGGACTAGCGGGAGGTTGACTGAGCAGTTCTTC.

This clone appeared a few times. The V call is TRBV19, the J call TRBJ2-7; D may be TRBD1 or TRBD2 (7 bases each). The CDR3 has 13 amino acids. Germline CDR1 reads LNHDA; CDR2 reads SQIVND (reference sequence). Deletions cut 5 bases from V and 4 bases from J, with 12 bases between. The CDR3 sequence: CASSWQGGYEQYF. CDR3 coding DNA: TGTGCCAGTAGTTGGCAGGGGGGGTACGAGCAGTACTTC.

V and J are TRBV30 and TRBJ1-1, with D tentatively TRBD1 (5 bases). Looked up from germline, CDR1 is GTSNPN and CDR2 is SVGIG (reference sequence). This CDR3 is 14 amino acids long. V shed 2 bases and J shed 5 bases, with 15 bases lying between them. The CDR3 coding sequence is TGTGCCTGGAGTATCTCGGGGGGATCAACTGAAGCTTTCTTT. Translated, it gives CAWSISGGSTEAFF. The entire variable domain, with the rest obtained from reference TRBV30 and TRBJ1-1, is as follows: SQTIHQWPATLVQPVGSPLSLECTVEGTSNPNLYWYRQAAGRGLQLLFYSVGIGQISSEVPQNLSASRPQDRQFILSSKKLLLSDSGFYLCAWSISGGSTEAFFGQGTRLTVV.

This clone was counted between two and nine times. This chain joins TRBV6-1 and TRBJ1-2; the D gene is possibly TRBD1 (5 bases). This CDR3 region has 15 residues. Germline V CDR1 and CDR2: MNHNS, SASEGT. The V end was cut by 2 bases, the J end by 6 bases, with 16 bases between. The CDR3 protein is CASSELKGGGNGYTF. CDR3 nucleotides: TGTGCCAGCAGTGAATTAAAGGGCGGGGGTAATGGCTACACCTTC.

V gene TRBV28 combines with J gene TRBJ2-3; the D gene is possibly TRBD2 (7 bases). V lost 5 bases to trimming and J lost 5 bases, with 14 bases between them. There are 14 residues in the CDR3. Per the germline V gene, CDR1 is MDHEN and CDR2 is SYDVKM. CDR3 loop: CASSPPGGGDTQYF. In DNA, the CDR3 is TGTGCCAGCAGTCCTCCGGGGGGCGGAGATACGCAGTATTTT.

The rearrangement links TRBV29-1 to TRBJ2-4; the D gene is possibly TRBD2 (5 bases). Trimming took 6 bases from V and 1 from J, leaving 16 bases between them. Looked up from germline, CDR1 is SQVTM and CDR2 is ANQGSEA. This CDR3 spans 15 amino acids. In nucleotides, the CDR3 is TGCAGCGTGTCGGGATCCCCGGCGGCCAAAAACATTCAGTACTTC. Its protein is CSVSGSPAAKNIQYF.

The genes are TRBV6-1 and TRBJ2-7; D not resolved. Trimming left V 2 bases short and J 0 bases short, with 2 bases between. Germline loops: CDR1 MNHNS, CDR2 SASEGT. The CDR3 totals 12 residues. The CDR3 loop is CASSESSYEQYF. DNA of the CDR3: TGTGCCAGCAGTGAAAGCTCCTACGAGCAGTACTTC.

The rearrangement uses TRBV7-3 and TRBJ2-3; TRBD1 agrees at 9 bases. Losses at the gene ends were 5 bases for V and 0 bases for J; bases not matched to a gene: 6. Looked up from germline, CDR1 is SGHTA and CDR2 is FQGTGA. This CDR3 has 16 residues. The CDR3 nucleotides are TGTGCCAGCAGCCACAGGGGGCCCGATAGCACAGATACGCAGTATTTT. Protein sequence: CASSHRGPDSTDTQYF.

The chain couples TRBV6-1 to TRBJ2-1; D is unresolved. The CDR3 is 13 amino acids. Deletions cut 1 base from V and 5 bases from J, with 6 bases between. CDR1 is MNHNS, CDR2 SASEGT, per germline. The CDR3 region has the DNA TGTGCCAGCAGTGAAGATAGTCACAATGAGCAGTTCTTC. Its protein is CASSEDSHNEQFF.

This chain joins TRBV5-4 and TRBJ2-7; D may be TRBD2 (5 bases). V lost 10 bases, J lost 1 base, and 12 bases lay in between. This CDR3 contains 12 residues. Germline V gene sequence: CDR1 SGHNT, CDR2 YYREEE (reference sequence). This CDR3 is CAWHGDSYEQYF. For the CDR3, the DNA is TGTGCCTGGCACGGGGATTCCTACGAGCAGTACTTC.

The CDR3 region has the DNA TGCGCCAGCAGCCCCAAAAGGTGGGGGGTACCTGAAGCTTTCTTT. This encodes CASSPKRWGVPEAFF. V gene TRBV4-3 combines with J gene TRBJ1-1; a possible D gene is TRBD1 (5 bases). The CDR3 spans 15 residues. Trimming took off 4 bases at V and 6 bases at J, with 18 bases between the two ends. The germline gives CDR1 LGHNA, CDR2 YSLEER.

This chain joins TRBV7-9 and TRBJ1-2, with D perhaps matching TRBD1 (5 bases). The germline CDR1 and CDR2 sequences are SEHNR and FQNEAQ (reference sequence). The CDR3 spans 14 residues. V gave up 4 bases and J gave up 7 bases, with 16 bases separating them. This CDR3 reads CASSSLGREPGYTF. In DNA form, the CDR3 reads TGTGCCAGCAGCTCACTCGGCAGGGAGCCTGGCTACACCTTC.